This entry lists 25 T cell receptor beta chains sequenced from one sample in a study of cytotoxic CD8 clonotypes in ibrutinib-treated CLL. Sequencing was performed with immunoSEQ multiplex PCR; in TCRdb, only in-frame clones are kept and a portion is missing. The sample carries roughly 150,000 clones, about 88% recorded once. The source was PBMCs, collected at disease progression, from a patient treated with ibrutinib. The receptors come from a human donor with chronic lymphocytic leukemia.

The V and J genes are TRBV5-4 and TRBJ2-2; 10 bases fit TRBD1. Germline V gene data show CDR1 as SGHNT and CDR2 as YYREEE (reference sequence). The CDR3 has 15 amino acids. Germline trimming cut 4 bases from V and 6 bases from J; bases unmatched to any gene: 6. The CDR3 DNA sequence: TGTGCCAGCAGCCAGACAGGGGGCCTGGCCGGGGAGCTGTTTTTT. Translation: CASSQTGGLAGELFF.

This chain joins TRBV19 and TRBJ1-2; D is perhaps TRBD1 (6 bases). This CDR3 region has 11 residues. V was shortened by 6 bases and J by 7 bases, with 9 bases between the two germline ends. Germline V CDR1 and CDR2: LNHDA, SQIVND (reference sequence). Written as DNA, the CDR3 is TGTGCCAGTAGCTGGACAGCTGGCTACACCTTC. This sequence encodes CASSWTAGYTF.

V usage is TRBV7-6 and J usage is TRBJ2-7; D gene ambiguous. Trimming took 0 bases from V and 3 from J, leaving 9 bases between them. The V gene's germline CDR1 is SGHVS and CDR2 FNYEAQ. The CDR3 sequence is 14 residues long. The CDR3 nucleotides read TGTGCCAGCAGCTTAGCAGACGGATACTACGAGCAGTACTTC. This sequence encodes CASSLADGYYEQYF.

This clone is a singleton in its sample. The chain combines TRBV2 with TRBJ1-2, with D unclear. Per germline, CDR1 SNHLY and CDR2 FYNNEI. The ends were cut back, 6 bases at V and 4 bases at J, with 12 bases in the middle. The CDR3 covers 13 residues. The CDR3 coding sequence is TGTGCCAGCAGCTACACACTCCGCTATGGCTACACCTTC. It codes for CASSYTLRYGYTF.

DNA for the CDR3: TGTGCCAGTAGTATTGGACAGGGAACGGTTGGCTACACCTTC. It specifies CASSIGQGTVGYTF. The chain couples TRBV19 to TRBJ1-2; 8 nucleotides line up with TRBD1. Germline CDR1 reads LNHDA; CDR2 reads SQIVND (reference sequence). The CDR3 is 14 amino acids. Trimming removed 3 bases from V and 7 bases from J; junction bases left unmatched: 7.

This chain connects TRBV28 to TRBJ1-3; a possible D gene is TRBD1 (5 bases). Trimming removed 6 bases from V and 4 bases from J, with 22 bases in between. Germline V gene data show CDR1 as MDHEN and CDR2 as SYDVKM. The CDR3 spans 17 residues. In DNA, the CDR3 is TGTGCCAGCAGAGAAAGAACGGCAGGGAAGGCAGGAAACACCATATATTTT. Protein: CASRERTAGKAGNTIYF.

The chain recombines TRBV7-2 with TRBJ2-7; D gene uncertain. This CDR3 contains 15 residues. Germline V gene lookup returns CDR1 SGHTA and CDR2 FQGNSA. V was shortened by 0 bases and J by 1 base, with 10 bases between the two germline ends. CDR3 nucleotide sequence: TGTGCCAGCAGCTTAGCTCCCCAGATGTCCTACGAGCAGTACTTC. This codes for CASSLAPQMSYEQYF.

This clone has just a few counts. This chain uses TRBV6-1 with TRBJ1-1; D unclear. V shed 7 bases and J shed 0 bases, with 9 bases lying between them. CDR3 size: 13 residues. CDR1 and CDR2 from the germline V gene are MNHNS and SASEGT. CDR3 in amino acids: CASKKGMNTEAFF. The DNA for the CDR3 is TGTGCCAGCAAAAAAGGGATGAACACTGAAGCTTTCTTT.

This clone has more than one count but fewer than ten. The chain links TRBV9 to TRBJ1-2, with TRBD1 matching over 8 bases. The J segment lost 6 bases and the V segment lost 0 bases, leaving 1 base of the junction unmatched. The CDR3 has 13 amino acids. Germline V gives CDR1 SGDLS, CDR2 YYNGEE. The chain's CDR3 is CASSVDRGDGYTF. The CDR3 coding sequence is TGTGCCAGCAGCGTAGACAGGGGGGATGGCTACACCTTC.

CDR3 region: CASGLGLADTDTQYF. CDR3 nucleotide sequence: TGTGCTAGTGGTTTGGGACTAGCGGACACAGATACGCAGTATTTT. The chain couples TRBV12-5 to TRBJ2-3; 9 bases are shared with TRBD2. The CDR3 is 15 residues long. Germline assignment: CDR1 LGHNT and CDR2 FRNRAP. Losses at the gene ends were 1 base for V and 2 bases for J; bases not matched to a gene: 1.

The CDR3 region has the DNA TGTGCCAGCAGCTTAGCGACCGGACAGGGGACCATATATTTT. This encodes CASSLATGQGTIYF. V gene TRBV7-2 combines with J gene TRBJ1-3, with TRBD1 identical over 9 bases. The V segment lost 0 bases and the J segment 10 bases; nucleotides outside the gene matches: 4. CDR3 length: 14 amino acids. Per the germline V gene, CDR1 is SGHTA and CDR2 is FQGNSA. Full variable domain (missing parts from reference TRBV7-2 and TRBJ1-3): GAGVSQSPSNKVTEKGKDVELRCDPISGHTALYWYRQSLGQGLEFLIYFQGNSAPDKSGLPSDRFSAERTGGSVSTLTIQRTQQEDSAVYLCASSLATGQGTIYFGEGSWLTVV.

The chain couples TRBV7-9 to TRBJ1-2; D call uncertain. Trimming removed 0 bases at V and 4 bases at J, with 6 bases between. CDR1 is SEHNR, CDR2 FQNEAQ, per germline (reference sequence). The length of the CDR3 is 13 residues. CDR3 loop: CASSLADPYGYTF. In DNA form, the CDR3 reads TGTGCCAGCAGCTTAGCGGACCCCTATGGCTACACCTTC.

This chain joins TRBV4-3 and TRBJ2-1; weak D call: TRBD1 (6 bases). The germline CDR1 and CDR2 sequences are LGHNA and YSLEER. The CDR3 runs to 16 residues. V was cut by 0 bases and J by 4 bases, with 13 bases left in between. The CDR3 DNA is TGCGCCAGCAGCCAAGATGGGGGCGGGTTTTACAATGAGCAGTTCTTC. As protein: CASSQDGGGFYNEQFF.

This clone is a singleton in its sample. For the CDR3, the DNA is TGTGCCAGCACCCGATCCAGGGGGCGCTCCTACGAGCAGTACTTC. Translating gives CASTRSRGRSYEQYF. This chain links TRBV6-1 with TRBJ2-7, with 8 bases matching TRBD1. The CDR3 loop spans 15 amino acids. With 7 bases clipped from V and 0 bases from J, the junction kept 8 bases outside the gene matches. The V gene's germline CDR1 is MNHNS and CDR2 SASEGT.

The CDR3 sequence: CASSLGLRQGAMETQYF. DNA of the CDR3: TGTGCCAGCAGCTTAGGACTCCGGCAGGGGGCTATGGAGACCCAGTACTTC. This chain links TRBV5-8 with TRBJ2-5; 8 bases map to TRBD1. The CDR3 is made up of 17 amino acids. Germline V gives CDR1 SGHTS, CDR2 YDEGEE. The junction had 14 bases not matched to a gene; V was cut back by 2 bases and J by 5 bases.

The chain combines TRBV7-9 with TRBJ1-2; TRBD1 is a possible D gene (6 bases). This CDR3 contains 14 residues. V lost 4 bases and J lost 1, with 10 bases in between. The germline CDR1 and CDR2 sequences are SEHNR and FQNEAQ (reference sequence). Written as DNA, the CDR3 is TGTGCCAGCAGCTGGAGGACAGATAACTATGGCTACACCTTC. Protein: CASSWRTDNYGYTF.

The chain carries TRBV10-3 and TRBJ2-7, with 10 bases identical to TRBD2. CDR3 length equals 14 residues. V gave up 4 bases and J gave up 3 bases; unmatched junction bases: 3. CDR1 ENHRY and CDR2 SYGVKD come from the germline V gene. The CDR3 sequence: CAISGGTSVYEQYF. CDR3 sequence (DNA): TGTGCCATCAGTGGGGGGACTAGCGTCTACGAGCAGTACTTC.

CDR3 nucleotide sequence: TGTGCCAGCAGCTTAGCTGCGCAAAAGGCTTTCTTT. Its protein product is CASSLAAQKAFF. The chain employs TRBV11-2 and TRBJ1-1; D is uncertain. Germline V lookup: CDR1 SGHAT, CDR2 FQNNGV. CDR3 length equals 12 residues. Trimming removed 1 base from V and 11 bases from J, with 11 bases in between.

V is TRBV6-5 and J is TRBJ2-7; TRBD2 aligns across 11 bases. CDR1 is MNHEY and CDR2 is SVGAGI in the germline V gene. The CDR3 is 14 amino acids. The trim removed 2 bases at V and 6 bases at J, leaving 3 bases unmatched. The CDR3 sequence is CASSYLAGGSEQYF. The DNA for the CDR3 is TGTGCCAGCAGTTACCTAGCGGGAGGCTCCGAGCAGTACTTC.

This rearrangement joins TRBV27 to TRBJ2-7; D not resolved. V shed 3 bases and J shed 3 bases, with 12 bases lying between them. Germline V gene sequence: CDR1 MNHEY, CDR2 SMNVEV (reference sequence). There are 14 residues in the CDR3. The CDR3: CASSFGLRVYEQYF. As DNA, the CDR3 is TGTGCCAGCAGTTTTGGCTTGCGAGTCTACGAGCAGTACTTC.

The chain has TRBV6-1 and TRBJ1-4, with 8 bases fitting TRBD1. Germline V gene data show CDR1 as MNHNS and CDR2 as SASEGT. V gave up 6 bases and J gave up 8 bases; unmatched junction bases: 8. The CDR3 has 14 amino acids. DNA of the CDR3: TGTGCCAGCAGAACAGGGGGTGGACAGGAAAAACTGTTTTTT. Its protein product is CASRTGGGQEKLFF.

V is TRBV30 and J is TRBJ2-1; TRBD1 agrees at 10 bases. Germline-derived CDR1 and CDR2 are GTSNPN and SVGIG (reference sequence). V shed 0 bases, J shed 10 bases, and the junction held 6 bases outside the gene matches. The CDR3 is made up of 14 amino acids. The CDR3 here is CAWSVRQGAGEQFF. In DNA form, the CDR3 reads TGTGCCTGGAGTGTACGACAGGGGGCAGGGGAGCAGTTCTTC.

The chain is built from TRBV19 and TRBJ2-2; D not resolved. CDR1 and CDR2 (germline): LNHDA, SQIVND (reference sequence). The CDR3 totals 15 residues. The V gene lost 7 bases and the J gene lost 4 bases, with 16 bases spanning the gap. CDR3 protein: CASTRFSVITGELFF. CDR3 in DNA: TGTGCCAGTACGCGCTTTTCTGTTATCACCGGGGAGCTGTTTTTT.

The chain joins TRBV21-1 to TRBJ1-5. TRBV21-1 is flagged as a pseudogene. The CDR3 loop spans 17 amino acids. CDR3 nucleotide sequence: TGTGCCGGAGCCCTTCCAAGGGCGGCTTGTTGCAATCAGCCCCAGCATTTT. It yields the protein CAGALPRAACCNQPQHF.

The rearrangement links TRBV18 to TRBJ2-1; 7 bases match TRBD2. V lost 0 bases, J lost 9 bases, and 5 bases stayed unmatched. Germline assignment: CDR1 KGHSH and CDR2 LQKENI. The CDR3 spans 14 residues. CDR3 protein: CASSPPPGGGEQFF. DNA of the CDR3: TGTGCCAGCTCACCACCCCCGGGGGGAGGTGAGCAGTTCTTC.